This T cell receptor beta chain originates from a study of blood T cell repertoires in COVID-19. Clones were read by immunoSEQ multiplex PCR, and TCRdb kept only the in-frame ones, dropping some. This table has about 94,000 clones, 75% to 85% appearing once. V gave up 2 bases and J gave up 4 bases, with 11 bases separating them. The CDR3 spans 14 residues. Germline V lookup: CDR1 MNHEY, CDR2 SMNVEV (reference sequence). The sequenced sample was peripheral blood. V is TRBV27 and J is TRBJ2-5; a weak D match, TRBD2 (5 bases). The source of this sequence is a human donor in a cohort sampled during active COVID-19. The CDR3 region has the DNA TGTGCCAGCAGTTTAGTGGGGAGTAGAGAGACCCAGTACTTC. This translates into CASSLVGSRETQYF.